This entry lists 17 T cell receptor beta chains sequenced from one sample in a study of shared clonotypes between healthy human individuals. TCRdb's table, derived via immunoSEQ multiplex PCR, lists solely in-frame clones and lacks some. The sample yields millions of clones, about 95% seen once. Positively selected for CCR7, the CD45RO-negative cells used as naive CD8 cells excluded terminally differentiated effector memory CD45RA+ cells. Sequencing was carried out using naive CD8+ T cells sorted from blood. The receptors were sampled from a man younger than 35 in good health.

The V and J genes are TRBV28 and TRBJ2-7; D possibly corresponds to TRBD1 (6 bases). The length of the CDR3 is 13 residues. Trimming cost V 8 bases and J 4 bases, with 15 bases left between them. In germline, CDR1 is MDHEN, CDR2 SYDVKM. CDR3 loop: CASGNRVSYEQYF. The DNA for the CDR3 is TGTGCCAGCGGTAACAGGGTTAGTTACGAGCAGTACTTC.

The chain carries TRBV6-5 and TRBJ1-1, with D maybe TRBD1 (6 bases). V lost 4 bases to trimming and J lost 1 base, with 13 bases between them. The germline gives CDR1 MNHEY, CDR2 SVGAGI. CDR3 length equals 15 residues. In nucleotides, the CDR3 is TGTGCCAGCAGTTCCTACGGGGGGCCGAACACTGAAGCTTTCTTT. Translated, it gives CASSSYGGPNTEAFF.

V and J are TRBV5-1 and TRBJ2-5; 7 bases line up with TRBD2. Germline V gene data show CDR1 as SGHRS and CDR2 as YFSETQ. This CDR3 has 16 amino acids. The V gene end was trimmed by 0 bases and the J gene end by 3 bases; junction bases not matched to a gene: 8. The CDR3 sequence is CASSLEVLAGEETQYF. CDR3 bases: TGCGCCAGCAGCTTGGAAGTGCTCGCGGGAGAAGAGACCCAGTACTTC. The full variable domain, completed using reference TRBV5-1 and TRBJ2-5, is KAGVTQTPRYLIKTRGQQVTLSCSPISGHRSVSWYQQTPGQGLQFLFEYFSETQRNKGNFPGRFSGRQFSNSRSEMNVSTLELGDSALYLCASSLEVLAGEETQYFGPGTRLLVL.

The V gene is TRBV27, the J gene TRBJ2-7; TRBD2 matches at 8 bases. The CDR3 runs to 16 residues. V lost 2 bases, J lost 4 bases, and 10 bases stayed unmatched. Germline loops: CDR1 MNHEY, CDR2 SMNVEV (reference sequence). The CDR3 sequence is CASSLEGGGPSYEQYF. CDR3 DNA: TGTGCCAGCAGTTTAGAGGGCGGGGGGCCCTCTTACGAGCAGTACTTC.

Notes on this clone: This sample includes further DNA sequences coding for the same CDR3. This chain joins TRBV30 and TRBJ1-6; no clear D. The ends were cut back, 5 bases at V and 0 bases at J, with 17 bases in the middle. CDR3 length: 17 amino acids. Per germline, CDR1 GTSNPN and CDR2 SVGIG (reference sequence). DNA for the CDR3: TGTGCCTGGTCCCCCTGGACCGAGAGCTCCTATAATTCACCCCTCCACTTT. It translates to CAWSPWTESSYNSPLHF.

The chain combines TRBV6-1 with TRBJ2-7; maybe TRBD1 (6 bases). The CDR3 length is 13 residues. Germline CDR1 and CDR2: MNHNS and SASEGT. The V end was cut by 6 bases, the J end by 3 bases, with 12 bases between. DNA for the CDR3: TGTGCCAGCAGAGTCGGACAGCACTACGAGCAGTACTTC. Translation gives CASRVGQHYEQYF.

The rearrangement uses TRBV11-2 and TRBJ2-7, with D uncertain. CDR1 and CDR2 (germline): SGHAT, FQNNGV. The V gene lost 1 base and the J gene lost 8 bases, with 6 bases spanning the gap. The CDR3 sequence is 11 residues long. This chain's CDR3 is CASSLAGQQYF. As DNA, the CDR3 is TGTGCCAGCAGCTTAGCTGGACAGCAGTACTTC.

About this clone: Other DNA sequences of this sample code for an identical CDR3. The chain joins TRBV30 to TRBJ2-7; possibly TRBD2 for D (6 bases). Trimming cost V 2 bases and J 4 bases, with 12 bases left between them. From germline, CDR1 is GTSNPN and CDR2 SVGIG (reference sequence). The CDR3 runs 13 residues. The DNA of the CDR3 is TGTGCCTGGAGTCCGGGGGTCGGGTACGAGCAGTACTTC. Translating gives CAWSPGVGYEQYF. Complete variable domain (other parts from reference TRBV30 and TRBJ2-7): SQTIHQWPATLVQPVGSPLSLECTVEGTSNPNLYWYRQAAGRGLQLLFYSVGIGQISSEVPQNLSASRPQDRQFILSSKKLLLSDSGFYLCAWSPGVGYEQYFGPGTRLTVT.

This chain uses TRBV11-3 with TRBJ2-1; 10 bases map to TRBD2. V lost 3 bases to trimming and J lost 6 bases; unmatched junction nucleotides: 8. The germline CDR1 and CDR2 sequences are SGHNT and YENEEA. This CDR3 contains 16 residues. This CDR3 is CASSFLAGVSVNEQFF. CDR3 in DNA: TGTGCCAGCAGCTTCCTAGCGGGAGTATCCGTCAATGAGCAGTTCTTC.

This chain uses TRBV7-8 with TRBJ2-5; D unresolved. The germline V gene encodes CDR1 SGHVS and CDR2 FQNEAQ. The CDR3 totals 14 residues. The V and J ends lost 2 bases and 0 bases respectively, with 7 bases between them. The CDR3 spells CASSLTANQETQYF. Written as DNA, the CDR3 is TGTGCCAGCAGCTTAACAGCCAACCAAGAGACCCAGTACTTC.

V and J are TRBV19 and TRBJ2-1; D is unclear. This CDR3 has 15 residues. Trimming stripped 3 bases from V and 5 bases from J, with 14 bases between. Germline CDR1 and CDR2: LNHDA and SQIVND (reference sequence). CDR3 region: CASSIDPTTHNEQFF. The CDR3 DNA sequence: TGTGCCAGTAGTATCGACCCTACCACCCACAATGAGCAGTTCTTC. The whole variable domain, filled in from reference TRBV19 and TRBJ2-1, reads DGGITQSPKYLFRKEGQNVTLSCEQNLNHDAMYWYRQDPGQGLRLIYYSQIVNDFQKGDIAEGYSVSREKKESFPLTVTSAQKNPTAFYLCASSIDPTTHNEQFFGPGTRLTVL.

The rearrangement uses TRBV20-1 and TRBJ1-1; TRBD1 might be the D (5 bases). The CDR3 loop spans 11 amino acids. Trimming stripped 6 bases from V and 7 bases from J, with 12 bases between. Per germline, CDR1 DFQATT and CDR2 SNEGSKA (reference sequence). The CDR3: CSAFETVEAFF. CDR3 nucleotides: TGCAGTGCATTTGAGACAGTTGAAGCTTTCTTT.

The chain carries TRBV30 and TRBJ2-3; D is unclear. The CDR3 contains 14 residues. V lost 0 bases and J 0 bases, leaving 7 bases between the germline ends. CDR1 GTSNPN and CDR2 SVGIG come from the germline V gene (reference sequence). In DNA form, the CDR3 reads TGTGCCTGGAGTGTTAGTTTAAGCACAGATACGCAGTATTTT. It translates to CAWSVSLSTDTQYF.

This clone was counted a single time. The J gene is TRBJ1-1, the V gene TRBV7-9; D is uncertain. The CDR3 length is 15 residues. Germline V gene lookup returns CDR1 SEHNR and CDR2 FQNEAQ (reference sequence). V lost 3 bases to trimming and J lost 5 bases, with 16 bases between them. The CDR3, as DNA: TGTGCCAGCAGCTTTGGCCCGAGTGAGGCGACTGAAGCTTTCTTT. It encodes CASSFGPSEATEAFF.

This clone was observed a single time. The V call is TRBV2, the J call TRBJ2-1; TRBD2 is a possible D gene (6 bases). In germline, CDR1 is SNHLY, CDR2 FYNNEI. This CDR3 has 15 amino acids. Trimming left V 4 bases short and J 3 bases short, with 13 bases between. CDR3 nucleotides: TGTGCCAGCAGTGGCACCGGGACTTTCTACAATGAGCAGTTCTTC. Amino acid sequence: CASSGTGTFYNEQFF.

The V and J genes are TRBV13 and TRBJ2-3, with 7 nucleotides matching TRBD1. CDR3 length: 16 amino acids. CDR1 is PRHDT and CDR2 is FYEKMQ in the germline V gene (reference sequence). V shed 5 bases and J 4 bases; nucleotides not matched to a gene: 12. CDR3 protein: CASSPRADRQADTQYF. The DNA of the CDR3 is TGTGCCAGCAGCCCTAGGGCGGACAGGCAAGCAGATACGCAGTATTTT.

The J gene is TRBJ2-7, the V gene TRBV29-1; 9 nucleotides agree with TRBD2. J was trimmed by 2 bases and V by 5 bases; bases with no gene match: 4. Germline-derived CDR1 and CDR2 are SQVTM and ANQGSEA. The CDR3 length is 13 residues. The CDR3 reads CSVWVAGAYEQYF. The CDR3 bases are TGCAGCGTTTGGGTAGCGGGAGCCTACGAGCAGTACTTC.